A single sample is the source of the 13 T cell receptor beta chains below, sequenced in a study of molecular identifiers for immune sequencing clone quantification. TCRdb ran MiXCR on the PCR reads and lists one entry per CDR3 protein. This sample has about 320,000 distinct CDR3 sequences; roughly a quarter occur once, and the top ten carry 0.65% to 0.75%. Sequencing was done on a sample of naive CD8+ T cells from blood, with Jurkat cell RNA spiked in. Stated subset: FACS-sorted CD8+CD4-CCR7+CD45RA+ naive T cells. The receptors stem from a human donor in good health. Some libraries in this study had Jurkat cell RNA spiked in.

In regard to this clonotype: A read error is possible here, since a much larger clone lies one base away. V gene TRBV5-1 combines with J gene TRBJ1-2; D uncertain. Per the germline V gene, CDR1 is SGHRS and CDR2 is YFSETQ. This CDR3 comprises 13 residues. The CDR3 region has the DNA TGCGCCAGCAGCTTGGAAGGAGGATATGGCTGCACCTTC. Protein product: CASSLEGGYGCTF.

In regard to this clonotype: The junction departs from the called germline gene at one end, perhaps through a read error. V and J are TRBV4-1 and TRBJ1-5; the D is unclear. The germline CDR1 and CDR2 sequences are MGHRA and YSYEKL. The CDR3 is 17 amino acids. In DNA, the CDR3 is TGCGCCAGCAGCTCCGGGCCGCCGCAAAATAGCACTCCGCCCCCGCCTTTT. It specifies CASSSGPPQNSTPPPPF.

The sample holds many counts of this clonotype. The rearrangement joins TRBV7-9 to TRBJ1-2, with D possibly matching TRBD1 (6 bases). The CDR3 is made up of 14 amino acids. V was pared by 6 bases and J by 5 bases, with 16 bases between. Looked up from germline, CDR1 is SEHNR and CDR2 is FQNEAQ (reference sequence). In DNA, the CDR3 is TGTGCCAGCAGACATACCGGGACACCTTATGGCTACACCTTC. This translates into CASRHTGTPYGYTF.

This clonotype showed up many times. The CDR3 sequence is CASSQDRTGGAEEQYF. CDR3 DNA: TGCGCCAGCAGCCAAGATAGGACAGGGGGCGCGGAGGAGCAGTACTTC. J is TRBJ2-7 and V is TRBV4-3; 11 bases are shared with TRBD1. V gave up 0 bases and J gave up 7 bases; unmatched junction bases: 8. The CDR3 spans 16 residues. Germline V gene data show CDR1 as LGHNA and CDR2 as YSLEER.

This clonotype was observed at least ten times. The chain has TRBV7-2 and TRBJ2-3; D not resolved. Trimming shortened V by 5 bases and J by 0 bases, and 15 bases separated the two germline ends. This CDR3 region has 16 residues. Germline CDR1 is SGHTA and CDR2 is FQGNSA. The CDR3 here is CASSVRTDPSTDTQYF. Here the CDR3 DNA reads TGTGCCAGCAGCGTCCGGACCGATCCTAGCACAGATACGCAGTATTTT.

The chain couples TRBV27 to TRBJ2-2; D may be TRBD2 (6 bases). Trimming took 3 bases from V and 5 from J, leaving 10 bases between them. CDR1 is MNHEY and CDR2 is SMNVEV in the germline V gene (reference sequence). This CDR3 contains 14 residues. CDR3 loop: CASSFSGGTGELFF. The CDR3 DNA sequence: TGTGCCAGCAGTTTTTCTGGAGGGACCGGGGAGCTGTTTTTT.

J is TRBJ1-3 and V is TRBV27; 9 bases are a match to TRBD1. With V trimmed by 4 bases and J by 2 bases, 9 bases remained unmatched. CDR3 length: 17 residues. From germline, CDR1 is MNHEY and CDR2 SMNVEV (reference sequence). The CDR3, as DNA: TGTGCCAGCAGTTCACTTCCCGGGACAGGGCCTGGAAACACCATATATTTT. The encoded protein is CASSSLPGTGPGNTIYF.

This clonotype was counted many times. The chain combines TRBV6-1 with TRBJ2-3, with 12 nucleotides matching TRBD1. The CDR3 sequence is 15 residues long. Germline CDR1 MNHNS, CDR2 SASEGT. Unmatched junction bases numbered 5, after V lost 7 bases and J lost 3 bases. The CDR3 coding sequence is TGTGCCAGCACCCCGGGACAGGGGGCAACAGATACGCAGTATTTT. Translated: CASTPGQGATDTQYF.

The V gene is TRBV11-2, the J gene TRBJ1-1, with D unresolved. Germline-derived CDR1 and CDR2 are SGHAT and FQNNGV. V lost 5 bases, J lost 7 bases, and 17 bases lay in between. The CDR3 covers 14 residues. The CDR3 DNA sequence: TGTGCCAGCAGCCCCATACCTTACGTTAGTGAAGCTTTCTTT. Translated, it gives CASSPIPYVSEAFF.

Only a few counts were recorded for this clonotype. This chain joins TRBV7-2 and TRBJ1-3; D call uncertain. The CDR3 extends over 17 amino acids. V was shortened by 0 bases and J by 2 bases, with 14 bases between the two germline ends. Germline assignment: CDR1 SGHTA and CDR2 FQGNSA. The CDR3 DNA reads as TGTGCCAGCAGCTTAGCGGCCCTTAGACCTGCTGGAAACACCATATATTTT. It yields the protein CASSLAALRPAGNTIYF.

This clonotype has a count of ten or more. The V call is TRBV7-3, the J call TRBJ2-1, with D uncertain. The CDR3 consists of 13 residues. The V end was cut by 2 bases, the J end by 8 bases, with 10 bases between. Germline lookup yields CDR1 SGHTA and CDR2 FQGTGA. The CDR3 loop reads CASSLGLRDEQFF. DNA for the CDR3: TGTGCCAGCAGCTTAGGTCTTAGGGATGAGCAGTTCTTC.

On this clonotype: It may be a read error: a sequence one base away is much more abundant. The chain employs TRBV6-6 and TRBJ2-3; 7 nucleotides agree with TRBD1. The better agreement between TRBJ1-5 and the DNA end casts doubt on the J call. Per the germline V gene, CDR1 is MNHNY and CDR2 is SVGAGI (reference sequence). This CDR3 comprises 13 residues. Here the CDR3 reads CASSLRGTDTQHF. CDR3 sequence (DNA): TGTGCCAGCAGCCTACGCGGGACAGATACGCAGCATTTT.

CDR3 residues: CASSSASGSYEQFF. The CDR3 bases are TGTGCCAGCAGCTCGGCTAGCGGCTCCTACGAACAGTTCTTC. This sequence joins TRBV7-9 and TRBJ2-1; 7 bases align to TRBD2. This CDR3 region has 14 residues. V shed 4 bases and J 13 bases; nucleotides not matched to a gene: 13. Germline V lookup: CDR1 SEHNR, CDR2 FQNEAQ (reference sequence).